Described below is a single T cell receptor (beta chain) sequence and its context. The CDR3 has 14 amino acids. The V segment lost 4 bases and the J segment 3 bases; nucleotides outside the gene matches: 5. Germline V gene data show CDR1 as SGHAT and CDR2 as FQDESV (reference sequence). The data are from a study of blood T cell repertoires in COVID-19. On the study more broadly: Acute-phase and convalescent COVID-19 samples originated in the United States, Italy and Spain.

Profiling relied on immunoSEQ multiplex PCR, and the TCRdb table lists in-frame clones only, not all of them. This sample has 310,000 or so clones, with around 87% found just once. This clonotype was obtained from a man aged 45 to 65 with active or convalescent COVID-19. Sequencing was carried out using peripheral blood. J is TRBJ2-5 and V is TRBV11-1, with 7 bases matching TRBD1. The CDR3 sequence is CASSSRGIEETQYF. CDR3 sequence (DNA): TGTGCCAGCAGCTCCAGGGGGATAGAAGAGACCCAGTACTTC.